Following are 23 T cell receptor beta chains from one sample sequenced in a study of shared clonotypes between healthy human individuals (dated by TCRdb to 2018 to 2021). Library generation was performed with the immunoSEQ multiplex PCR assay. TCRdb took this table from immuneACCESS and kept in-frame rearrangements with V and J called. Such tables lack part of the clones; where checked against another copy, unresolved V genes explain under half of the gap, and the rest is unexplained. The sample has about 2.4 million clones on record, about 92% of them singletons. The top ten constitute roughly 0.14% of the sample. Sequenced material: naive CD4+ T cells sorted from blood. In the paper's terms, the cell subset or site label means: CD45RA+ positively selected. Receptors originate from a man younger than 35 in good health.

The chain employs TRBV28 and TRBJ1-2; D possibly corresponds to TRBD1 (5 bases). V lost 5 bases and J lost 5, with 15 bases in between. Germline V gene lookup returns CDR1 MDHEN and CDR2 SYDVKM. This CDR3 region has 14 residues. CDR3 bases: TGTGCCAGCAGTCCCGACAGAGCCTTTTATGGCTACACCTTC. Amino acids: CASSPDRAFYGYTF.

The V call is TRBV14, the J call TRBJ2-7, with D perhaps matching TRBD1 (5 bases). Looked up from germline, CDR1 is SGHDN and CDR2 is FVKESK. With 3 bases removed from V and 2 bases from J, the gap between germline ends came to 11 bases. The CDR3 spans 14 residues. The chain's CDR3 is CASSHWGRPYEQYF. The DNA for the CDR3 is TGTGCCAGCAGCCATTGGGGCAGGCCCTACGAGCAGTACTTC. Full variable domain (missing parts from reference TRBV14 and TRBJ2-7): EAGVTQFPSHSVIEKGQTVTLRCDPISGHDNLYWYRRVMGKEIKFLLHFVKESKQDESGMPNNRFLAERTGGTYSTLKVQPAELEDSGVYFCASSHWGRPYEQYFGPGTRLTVT.

This clone showed up just once. The same CDR3 is also encoded by other DNA sequences in this sample. J is TRBJ2-7 and V is TRBV28; 8 nucleotides line up with TRBD1. Germline assignment: CDR1 MDHEN and CDR2 SYDVKM. V trimming: 4 bases; J trimming: 3 bases; junction bases outside the gene matches: 5. This CDR3 is built from 14 residues. The DNA for the CDR3 is TGTGCCAGCAGTTCCGGACAGGGTATCTACGAGCAGTACTTC. Residues: CASSSGQGIYEQYF.

The chain combines TRBV30 with TRBJ1-2, with no clear D. This CDR3 contains 14 residues. V dropped 4 bases and J dropped 4 bases, with 16 bases sitting between them. Per the germline V gene, CDR1 is GTSNPN and CDR2 is SVGIG (reference sequence). In DNA, the CDR3 is TGTGCCTGGACCCCCTTCGGTAAAGGCTATGGCTACACCTTC. Residues: CAWTPFGKGYGYTF.

The chain couples TRBV30 to TRBJ2-5; D possibly corresponds to TRBD1 (5 bases). The DNA end is a closer match to TRBJ2-7, so the J assignment may be wrong. CDR1 is GTSNPN and CDR2 is SVGIG in the germline V gene (reference sequence). The length of the CDR3 is 13 residues. The DNA of the CDR3 is TGTGCCTGGAGTGACCTCAGGGTTGGCGAGCAGTACTTC. Its protein is CAWSDLRVGEQYF.

V usage is TRBV5-4 and J usage is TRBJ2-4; D is unresolved. Trimming cost V 3 bases and J 9 bases, with 13 bases left between them. Per germline, CDR1 SGHNT and CDR2 YYREEE (reference sequence). The CDR3 runs to 13 residues. CDR3 nucleotides: TGTGCCAGCAGCTCCCTCGCGAGTGGCATTCAGTACTTC. Its protein product is CASSSLASGIQYF.

This sequence joins TRBV5-5 and TRBJ1-2, with TRBD1 matching over 10 bases. The germline gives CDR1 SGHKS, CDR2 YYEKEE (reference sequence). There are 16 residues in the CDR3. Trimming took 4 bases from V and 4 from J; bases not matched to a gene: 10. This CDR3 is CASSQWDRGVGYGYTF. CDR3 nucleotides: TGTGCCAGCAGCCAATGGGACAGGGGCGTTGGCTATGGCTACACCTTC.

The chain carries TRBV7-2 and TRBJ2-1; 7 bases are shared with TRBD1. CDR1 and CDR2 (germline): SGHTA, FQGNSA. The CDR3 spans 17 residues. Germline trimming cut 3 bases from V and 2 bases from J; bases unmatched to any gene: 10. CDR3 residues: CASSLGVRGRAYNEQFF. Written as DNA, the CDR3 is TGTGCCAGCAGCTTGGGGGTGAGGGGGCGCGCCTACAATGAGCAGTTCTTC.

V and J are TRBV2 and TRBJ1-4, with TRBD1 as a possible D gene (5 bases). Trimming removed 6 bases from V and 10 bases from J, with 24 bases in between. The CDR3 consists of 16 residues. Per the germline V gene, CDR1 is SNHLY and CDR2 is FYNNEI. CDR3 region: CASSLIPEGPAGKLFF. CDR3 DNA: TGTGCCAGCAGCCTCATCCCCGAGGGGCCCGCGGGAAAACTGTTTTTT.

The count of this clone is one. The chain joins TRBV5-6 to TRBJ2-3; 8 nucleotides align to TRBD1. The V and J ends lost 0 bases and 2 bases, in that order; junction bases with no gene match: 2. Germline lookup yields CDR1 SGHDT and CDR2 YYEEEE. This CDR3 spans 15 amino acids. CDR3: CASSLGQGPTDTQYF. The CDR3 DNA is TGTGCCAGCAGCTTGGGACAGGGGCCCACAGATACGCAGTATTTT. Filled out from reference TRBV5-6 and TRBJ2-3, the complete variable domain reads DAGVTQSPTHLIKTRGQQVTLRCSPKSGHDTVSWYQQALGQGPQFIFQYYEEEERQRGNFPDRFSGHQFPNYSSELNVNALLLGDSALYLCASSLGQGPTDTQYFGPGTRLTVL.

The genes are TRBV27 and TRBJ1-6; TRBD1 matches at 8 bases. After removal of 3 bases from V and 8 bases from J, the junction contained 6 bases not matched to a gene. The germline CDR1 and CDR2 sequences are MNHEY and SMNVEV (reference sequence). The CDR3 length is 15 residues. The CDR3 region has the DNA TGTGCCAGCAGTTTGATGACAGGGGCCGATTCACCCCTCCACTTT. It specifies CASSLMTGADSPLHF.

The DNA for the CDR3 is TGTGCCAGCAGCGTAGACAGGGCGGACACCATATATTTT. Amino acid sequence: CASSVDRADTIYF. J is TRBJ1-3 and V is TRBV9; a weak D match, TRBD1 (6 bases). In germline, CDR1 is SGDLS, CDR2 YYNGEE. V lost 0 bases and J 8 bases, leaving 9 bases between the germline ends. The CDR3 length is 13 residues.

This clone was observed once. The V gene is TRBV5-1, the J gene TRBJ2-7; 10 bases are shared with TRBD2. Unmatched junction bases numbered 13, after V lost 4 bases and J lost 6 bases. Germline CDR1 and CDR2: SGHRS and YFSETQ. This CDR3 contains 16 residues. The CDR3 DNA reads as TGCGCCAGCAGCCCACCTCTAGCGGGAGAGGCCCGCGAGCAGTACTTC. This codes for CASSPPLAGEAREQYF.

The chain has TRBV4-3 and TRBJ2-1, with TRBD2 matching over 7 bases. The germline V gene has CDR1 LGHNA and CDR2 YSLEER. J lost 7 bases, V lost 4 bases, and 13 bases had no gene match. The CDR3 covers 16 residues. CDR3 amino acids: CASSPVGTISTNEQFF. The CDR3 DNA follows: TGCGCCAGCAGCCCGGTCGGGACTATCTCTACAAATGAGCAGTTCTTC.

To note about this clone: Other DNA sequences in the sample encode the same CDR3. The V and J genes are TRBV5-1 and TRBJ1-2, with D perhaps matching TRBD1 (5 bases). Germline CDR1 and CDR2: SGHRS and YFSETQ. Trimming pared 0 bases from V and 4 bases from J, leaving 7 bases between. The CDR3 has 13 amino acids. In DNA, the CDR3 is TGCGCCAGCAGCTTGGCCACAGGCTATGGCTACACCTTC. It encodes CASSLATGYGYTF.

On this clone itself: A read error may account for a junction end that differs from germline. This chain joins TRBV7-7 and TRBJ2-7; 8 bases are a match to TRBD2. CDR3 length equals 14 residues. CDR1 is SSHAT, CDR2 FNYEAQ, per germline (reference sequence). The CDR3 bases are TGTGCTAGCAGCTATAGTAGCGGGACCCACGAGCAGTACTTC. This codes for CASSYSSGTHEQYF. The whole variable domain, remainder taken from reference TRBV7-7 and TRBJ2-7, is GAGVSQSPRYKVTKRGQDVTLRCDPISSHATLYWYQQALGQGPEFLTYFNYEAQPDKSGLPSDRFSAERPEGSISTLTIQRTEQRDSAMYRCASSYSSGTHEQYFGPGTRLTVT.

The table lists this clone with a few counts. Other DNA sequences in this specimen translate into the identical CDR3. This chain links TRBV6-1 with TRBJ1-2; 7 nucleotides match TRBD1. The CDR3 covers 13 residues. The V gene end was trimmed by 2 bases and the J gene end by 6 bases; junction bases not matched to a gene: 3. CDR1 and CDR2 from the germline V gene are MNHNS and SASEGT. CDR3 DNA: TGTGCCAGCAGTGAACGACAGGGAGATGGCTACACCTTC. Translating gives CASSERQGDGYTF.

In the case of this clone: This specimen includes other DNA sequences encoding the same CDR3. The gene calls are TRBV2 and TRBJ1-3, with D hard to call. The CDR3 is 12 residues long. Germline CDR1 SNHLY, CDR2 FYNNEI. V gave up 2 bases and J gave up 4 bases, with 3 bases separating them. CDR3 in amino acids: CASSEQGNTIYF. CDR3 bases: TGTGCCAGCAGTGAACAAGGAAACACCATATATTTT.

The chain joins TRBV5-6 to TRBJ2-7, with D perhaps being TRBD1 or TRBD2 (6 bases each). There are 15 residues in the CDR3. Germline V CDR1 and CDR2: SGHDT, YYEEEE. Between the trimmed V and J ends, which lost 2 bases and 2 bases, there was a span of 14 bases. CDR3 loop: CASSLPGALTYEQYF. In DNA form, the CDR3 reads TGTGCCAGCAGCTTACCGGGGGCCCTTACCTACGAGCAGTACTTC. The full variable domain, its missing parts supplied by reference TRBV5-6 and TRBJ2-7, is DAGVTQSPTHLIKTRGQQVTLRCSPKSGHDTVSWYQQALGQGPQFIFQYYEEEERQRGNFPDRFSGHQFPNYSSELNVNALLLGDSALYLCASSLPGALTYEQYFGPGTRLTVT.

V usage is TRBV18 and J usage is TRBJ1-1; D gene unclear. CDR1 and CDR2 from the germline V gene are KGHSH and LQKENI. This CDR3 region has 15 residues. Deletions cut 1 base from V and 0 bases from J, with 9 bases between. The CDR3 protein is CASSPRNNLNTEAFF. Written as DNA, the CDR3 is TGTGCCAGCTCACCACGGAACAATTTGAACACTGAAGCTTTCTTT.

In nucleotides, the CDR3 is TGTGCCAGCAGTGAACTCGCGGGGGGGTTCCATGAGCAGTTCTTC. It encodes CASSELAGGFHEQFF. The chain links TRBV2 to TRBJ2-1; 9 bases fit TRBD2. V trimming: 2 bases; J trimming: 8 bases; junction bases outside the gene matches: 7. CDR3 length: 15 residues. CDR1 is SNHLY and CDR2 is FYNNEI in the germline V gene.

This chain connects TRBV5-8 to TRBJ1-6, with 9 nucleotides matching TRBD1. Germline loops: CDR1 SGHTS, CDR2 YDEGEE. V was pared by 0 bases and J by 9 bases, with 4 bases of the junction left unmatched. This CDR3 contains 15 residues. The CDR3 region is CASSLEQGASSPLHF. The DNA of the CDR3 is TGTGCCAGCAGCTTGGAACAGGGGGCGAGTTCACCCCTCCACTTT.

V and J are TRBV7-9 and TRBJ2-5; D is uncertain. Trimming shortened V by 4 bases and J by 2 bases, and 11 bases separated the two germline ends. The CDR3 is made up of 14 amino acids. The germline gives CDR1 SEHNR, CDR2 FQNEAQ (reference sequence). In nucleotides, the CDR3 is TGTGCCAGCAGCTCCTCGACCTCACAAGAGACCCAGTACTTC. Translating it yields CASSSSTSQETQYF.